This passage covers 21 T cell receptor beta chains from one sample sequenced in a study of CD8 T cells in ankylosing spondylitis. One entry per CDR3 protein results from TCRdb running MiXCR on the 5' RACE reads. The profile shows 250,000 or so distinct CDR3 sequences, more than 15% of them singletons. The sample taken for sequencing was blood, either unsorted or a sorted T cell fraction (not recorded which). Receptors were obtained from a male donor with ankylosing spondylitis or in good health (not recorded which).

There are a few counts of this clonotype. V gene TRBV5-1 combines with J gene TRBJ2-5, with D possibly being TRBD1 (6 bases). Trimming stripped 1 base from V and 2 bases from J, with 21 bases between. The CDR3 totals 18 residues. Germline V lookup: CDR1 SGHRS, CDR2 YFSETQ. The DNA of the CDR3 is TGCGCCAGCAGCTTGTTTCCGGGACACAGTATGGGGCAAGAGACCCAGTACTTC. Protein sequence: CASSLFPGHSMGQETQYF. Full variable domain (missing parts from reference TRBV5-1 and TRBJ2-5): KAGVTQTPRYLIKTRGQQVTLSCSPISGHRSVSWYQQTPGQGLQFLFEYFSETQRNKGNFPGRFSGRQFSNSRSEMNVSTLELGDSALYLCASSLFPGHSMGQETQYFGPGTRLLVL.

Note on this clonotype: A much larger clone sits a single nucleotide away, making a read error possible. This chain joins TRBV20-1 and TRBJ2-5; 9 nucleotides align to TRBD2. From germline, CDR1 is DFQATT and CDR2 SNEGSKA (reference sequence). Trimming removed 3 bases from V and 7 bases from J; junction bases left unmatched: 12. The CDR3 has 15 residues. CDR3 region: CSARPSGEGGGTQYF. DNA for the CDR3: TGCAGTGCTAGGCCTAGCGGGGAGGGAGGCGGGACCCAGTACTTC.

The chain employs TRBV7-8 and TRBJ2-5; TRBD2 matches at 10 bases. V lost 4 bases to trimming and J lost 4 bases; unmatched junction nucleotides: 12. This CDR3 comprises 17 residues. Germline V gene lookup returns CDR1 SGHVS and CDR2 FQNEAQ. DNA for the CDR3: TGTGCCAGCAGCTCCCTAGCGGGAGTCGACGTGGGAGAGACCCAGTACTTC. Translating gives CASSSLAGVDVGETQYF.

V and J are TRBV15 and TRBJ2-3; perhaps TRBD2 as D (6 bases). This CDR3 is 15 amino acids long. The germline gives CDR1 LNHNV, CDR2 YYDKDF (reference sequence). Trimming cost V 9 bases and J 3 bases, with 19 bases left between them. CDR3 nucleotides: TGTGCCACGACAGACCGGGACTCGAGAACAGATACGCAGTATTTT. Protein sequence: CATTDRDSRTDTQYF.

Many counts were recorded for this clonotype. The CDR3 sequence: CASSSAAEAYNEQFF. In nucleotides, the CDR3 is TGTGCCAGCAGTTCCGCGGCAGAGGCCTACAATGAGCAGTTCTTC. The V and J genes are TRBV6-5 and TRBJ2-1, with D unclear. This CDR3 region has 15 residues. The V end lost 4 bases, the J end lost 2 bases, and 12 bases lay between the germline ends. Germline-derived CDR1 and CDR2 are MNHEY and SVGAGI.

This clonotype has at least ten counts. The chain has TRBV3-1 and TRBJ2-1; D is possibly TRBD2 (5 bases). The CDR3 is 14 amino acids. Trimming stripped 0 bases from V and 3 bases from J, with 6 bases between. Germline V CDR1 and CDR2: LGHDT, YNNKEL (reference sequence). CDR3 sequence reads: CASSQEDFYNEQFF. The DNA of the CDR3 is TGTGCCAGCAGCCAAGAGGACTTCTACAATGAGCAGTTCTTC.

This clonotype was picked up a small number of times. This chain connects TRBV4-3 to TRBJ2-3, with TRBD2 as a possible D gene (5 bases). In germline, CDR1 is LGHNA, CDR2 YSLEER. With 0 bases removed from V and 4 bases from J, the gap between germline ends came to 14 bases. The CDR3 is 16 residues long. In DNA form, the CDR3 reads TGCGCCAGCAGCCAAGATCTAAAGGGTAGCGCAGATACGCAGTATTTT. Protein sequence: CASSQDLKGSADTQYF.

This clonotype was seen at least ten times. The rearrangement uses TRBV6-2 or TRBV6-3 and TRBJ2-1, with 12 bases fitting TRBD2. The CDR3 totals 18 residues. Germline CDR1 reads MNHEY; CDR2 reads SVGEGT. J was trimmed by 6 bases and V by 2 bases; bases with no gene match: 11. The CDR3 sequence is CASSYPLRLAGEGNEQFF. The CDR3 DNA sequence: TGTGCCAGCAGTTACCCTCTACGACTAGCGGGAGAAGGCAATGAGCAGTTCTTC.

The chain carries TRBV12-3 or TRBV12-4 and TRBJ2-2; the match to TRBD2 covers 13 bases. This CDR3 is 15 amino acids long. V dropped 7 bases and J dropped 5; count of bases not matched to a gene: 4. The CDR3 nucleotides read TGTGCCAGCACCCAGGGACTAGCGGGGACCGGGGAGCTGTTTTTT. This sequence encodes CASTQGLAGTGELFF.

This clonotype was found many times. The DNA of the CDR3 is TGCAGTGCTAGAGTTCTAGCGGGAGTCTGGAATGAGCAGTTCTTC. It encodes CSARVLAGVWNEQFF. The rearrangement uses TRBV20-1 and TRBJ2-1, with 10 bases that match TRBD2. The J segment lost 7 bases and the V segment lost 1 base, leaving 7 bases of the junction unmatched. CDR3 length equals 15 residues. CDR1 and CDR2 (germline): DFQATT, SNEGSKA (reference sequence).

V and J are TRBV27 and TRBJ1-5, with D perhaps TRBD1 (5 bases). The germline CDR1 and CDR2 sequences are MNHEY and SMNVEV (reference sequence). This CDR3 spans 19 amino acids. V lost 6 bases to trimming and J lost 2 bases, with 26 bases between them. The CDR3 DNA reads as TGTGCCAGCAGCCCACCCGACACCGGGACGGAGGTCGGCAATCAGCCCCAGCATTTT. Protein: CASSPPDTGTEVGNQPQHF.

The chain couples TRBV6-5 to TRBJ2-7; 13 positions agree with TRBD2. The V gene end was trimmed by 4 bases and the J gene end by 3 bases; junction bases not matched to a gene: 15. The CDR3 has 19 amino acids. Germline assignment: CDR1 MNHEY and CDR2 SVGAGI. DNA for the CDR3: TGTGCCAGCAGTTCGCTCCGCACTAGCGGGAGGGCCCTTGACTACGAGCAGTACTTC. Amino acid sequence: CASSSLRTSGRALDYEQYF.

The chain is built from TRBV21-1 and TRBJ1-5. TRBV21-1 corresponds to a pseudogene. The CDR3 has 13 residues. The CDR3 region has the DNA TGTGCCAGCAGCCCCTCGGACAATCAGCCCCAGCATTTT. Translation: CASSPSDNQPQHF.

This clonotype came up a few times. CDR3 sequence (DNA): TGTGCCAGCAGCGTAGTCGCGGGTGGGGAGACCCAGTACTTC. Protein sequence: CASSVVAGGETQYF. This chain joins TRBV9 and TRBJ2-5; D might be TRBD2 (5 bases). Trimming took off 0 bases at V and 5 bases at J, with 11 bases between the two ends. This CDR3 has 14 amino acids. CDR1 is SGDLS and CDR2 is YYNGEE in the germline V gene. The variable domain in full, with the rest retrieved from reference TRBV9 and TRBJ2-5, is DSGVTQTPKHLITATGQRVTLRCSPRSGDLSVYWYQQSLDQGLQFLIQYYNGEERAKGNILERFSAQQFPDLHSELNLSSLELGDSALYFCASSVVAGGETQYFGPGTRLLVL.

There are a few counts of this clonotype. The CDR3 region is CATSGDRAPNTGELFF. DNA of the CDR3: TGTGCCACCAGCGGGGACAGGGCCCCGAACACCGGGGAGCTGTTTTTT. V usage is TRBV15 and J usage is TRBJ2-2; 9 bases agree with TRBD1. Germline V gene lookup returns CDR1 LNHNV and CDR2 YYDKDF (reference sequence). CDR3 length equals 16 residues. V lost 5 bases to trimming and J lost 0 bases; unmatched junction nucleotides: 4.

In its sample, this clonotype was seen many times. The chain recombines TRBV9 with TRBJ2-5; 8 bases align to TRBD2. Trimming removed 0 bases from V and 2 bases from J; junction bases left unmatched: 15. CDR3 length: 19 residues. The germline CDR1 and CDR2 sequences are SGDLS and YYNGEE. The CDR3 region is CASSVGVGLAYTGQETQYF. In DNA form, the CDR3 reads TGTGCCAGCAGCGTAGGAGTTGGACTAGCCTATACCGGTCAAGAGACCCAGTACTTC.

J is TRBJ2-2 and V is TRBV29-1; a weak D match, TRBD1 (5 bases). The CDR3 totals 14 residues. V was trimmed by 7 bases and J by 1 base, leaving 13 bases between them. Germline CDR1 SQVTM, CDR2 ANQGSEA. CDR3 amino acids: CSGMGQKNTGELFF. CDR3 bases: TGCAGCGGGATGGGGCAGAAGAACACCGGGGAGCTGTTTTTT.

The chain combines TRBV10-1 with TRBJ2-7; perhaps TRBD1 as D (5 bases). The CDR3 consists of 13 residues. Germline V gene sequence: CDR1 WNHNN, CDR2 SYGVQD (reference sequence). V lost 6 bases and J 6 bases, leaving 15 bases between the germline ends. The CDR3 is CASRDLSRGEQYF. CDR3 coding DNA: TGCGCCAGCAGAGACCTTTCAAGGGGCGAGCAGTACTTC.

V is TRBV10-3 and J is TRBJ2-7; tentatively, D is TRBD1 (6 bases). Per the germline V gene, CDR1 is ENHRY and CDR2 is SYGVKD. The CDR3 contains 16 residues. Trimming removed 0 bases at V and 0 bases at J, with 12 bases between. The CDR3 here is CAISESTTGLSYEQYF. CDR3 in DNA: TGTGCCATCAGTGAGTCGACGACAGGCCTCTCCTACGAGCAGTACTTC.

The chain couples TRBV7-9 to TRBJ2-7; no reliable D call. V lost 5 bases to trimming and J lost 4 bases, with 9 bases between them. The CDR3 extends over 12 amino acids. In germline, CDR1 is SEHNR, CDR2 FQNEAQ (reference sequence). The CDR3 nucleotides are TGTGCCAGCAGCGGTATCGAGTACGAGCAGTACTTC. Its protein product is CASSGIEYEQYF.

V gene TRBV7-9 combines with J gene TRBJ2-5; 12 nucleotides line up with TRBD2. Germline CDR1 SEHNR, CDR2 FQNEAQ (reference sequence). J was trimmed by 2 bases and V by 4 bases; bases with no gene match: 5. The CDR3 extends over 16 amino acids. CDR3 nucleotides: TGTGCCAGCAGCTACGGACTAGCGGGAACACAAGAGACCCAGTACTTC. This sequence encodes CASSYGLAGTQETQYF.